A selection of T cell receptor beta chains follows, all from one sample in a study of cytomegalovirus exposure and HLA in healthy donors. Assay used: immunoSEQ multiplex PCR; TCRdb lists only in-frame clones, some missing. The sample lists 150,000 to 250,000 clones, roughly 78% occurring once. Sequencing used PBMCs. These receptors were taken from a girl aged 5-17 years in good health and CMV-seropositive. Both conserved end residues are part of each CDR3. Part of the rows lack a size; the others show once, few, many or a class for expanded clones.

v_gene,j_gene,abundance,CDR3aa
TRBV6-6,TRBJ1-1,NA,CASSFSGGRDTEAFF
TRBV6-5,TRBJ1-5,NA,CASRENTGGNQPQHF
TRBV14,TRBJ2-7,few,CASSQGRTGIYEQYF
TRBV6-1,TRBJ2-3,NA,CASSQGTDTQYF
TRBV9,TRBJ1-1,NA,CASSVGGLTEAFF
TRBV7-9,TRBJ2-7,NA,CASSLTGDYEQYF
TRBV14,TRBJ2-7,NA,CASSQPGTVQYF
TRBV6-1,TRBJ2-3,NA,CASSEVGVALDTQYF
TRBV11-3,TRBJ1-6,NA,CAIQEGKGSPLHF
TRBV6-5,TRBJ1-1,NA,CASSYSWAAETEAFF
TRBV6-1,TRBJ2-7,NA,CASSEARQALYEQYF
TRBV6-4,TRBJ2-2,NA,CASHPAGGQNTGELFF
TRBV7-2,TRBJ1-2,NA,CASSLAAGNYGYTF
TRBV5-6,TRBJ2-1,NA,CASSFAAGGLYNEQFF
TRBV28,TRBJ1-1,NA,CASSLGQGRVEAFF
TRBV4-3,TRBJ2-1,NA,CASSRKDRNYNEQFF
TRBV4-3,TRBJ2-6,many,CASSQGITGSGANVLTF